The present TCR beta chain was sequenced within a study of beta chain features in type 1 diabetes. Study-wide results and caveats: Shorter TCRB CDR3s, moderately but significantly so, were found in Type 1 diabetes patients in all four CD4+ subsets.

Germline CDR1 is LNHNV and CDR2 is YYDKDF (reference sequence). V was shortened by 0 bases and J by 8 bases, with 14 bases between the two germline ends. There are 15 residues in the CDR3. Sequenced material consisted of expressed TCRB transcripts (all of the isolated RNA was reverse transcribed). Profiled with immunoSEQ multiplex PCR; TCRdb holds only in-frame clones, not every one. The sample holds 500,000 to 850,000 clones, about 14% seen once. This clone was detected a few times. Its antigen remains unidentified. The sequenced sample was naive CD4+ T cells from blood. The TCR comes from a man aged 18 to 29 with type 1 diabetes. The genes are TRBV15 and TRBJ1-3; D is unclear. The CDR3 sequence is CATSREPGTPDTIYF. CDR3 coding DNA: TGTGCCACCAGCAGAGAGCCCGGAACTCCGGACACCATATATTTT.